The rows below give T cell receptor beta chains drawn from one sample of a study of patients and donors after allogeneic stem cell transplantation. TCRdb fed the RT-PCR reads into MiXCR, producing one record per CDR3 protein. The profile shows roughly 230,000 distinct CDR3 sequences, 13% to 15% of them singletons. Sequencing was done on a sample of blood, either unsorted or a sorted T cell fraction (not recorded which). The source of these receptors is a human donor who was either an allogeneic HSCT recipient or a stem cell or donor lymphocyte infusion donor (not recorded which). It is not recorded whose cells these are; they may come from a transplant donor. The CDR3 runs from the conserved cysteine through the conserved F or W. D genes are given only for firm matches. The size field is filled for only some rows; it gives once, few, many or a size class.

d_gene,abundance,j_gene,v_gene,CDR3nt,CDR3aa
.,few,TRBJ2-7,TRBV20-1,TGCAGTGCTAACCGGATGGGTGGATCCTACGAGCAGTACTTC,CSANRMGGSYEQYF
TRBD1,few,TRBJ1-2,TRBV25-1,TGTGCCAGCAGTGAAAGCAGGGGGAATAACTATGGCTACACCTTC,CASSESRGNNYGYTF
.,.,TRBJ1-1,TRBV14,TGTGCCAGCAGCCAGGGTTCCTACACTGAAGCTTTCTTT,CASSQGSYTEAFF
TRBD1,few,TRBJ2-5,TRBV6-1,TGTGCCAGCAGAAACTTGGCCCCAACCGGGACAGCACAAGAGACCCAGTACTTC,CASRNLAPTGTAQETQYF
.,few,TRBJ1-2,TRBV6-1,TGTGCCAGCAGTAAGGACACAGCTAACCCACTCTATGGCTACACCTTC,CASSKDTANPLYGYTF
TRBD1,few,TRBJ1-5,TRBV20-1,TGCAGTGCGGGGGGTAAGGGACAGCAGCCCCAGCATTTT,CSAGGKGQQPQHF
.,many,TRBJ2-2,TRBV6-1,TGTGCCAGCAGCCCCTCTAAGGGCGACACCGGGGAGCTGTTTTTT,CASSPSKGDTGELFF
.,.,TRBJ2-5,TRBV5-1,TGCGCCAGCAGCCGTCCCAGGGGAGAGACCCAGTACTTC,CASSRPRGETQYF
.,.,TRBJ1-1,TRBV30,TGTGCCTGGAGGGTTCAGGGAACGGGGCACACTGAAGCTTTCTTT,CAWRVQGTGHTEAFF
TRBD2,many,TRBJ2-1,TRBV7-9,TGTGCCAGCAGCTCTAGCGGGGGTTGGAATGAGCAGTTCTTC,CASSSSGGWNEQFF
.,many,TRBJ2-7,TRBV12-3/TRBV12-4,TGTGCCAGCAGTTCTGGGGGGGGGCCCTACGAGCAGTACTTC,CASSSGGGPYEQYF
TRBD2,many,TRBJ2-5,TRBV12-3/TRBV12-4,TGTGCCAGCAGAAAGGGACTAGCGGGAGGGCCTACCCAAGAGACCCAGTACTTC,CASRKGLAGGPTQETQYF
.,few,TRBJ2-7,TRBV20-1,TGCAGTGCCCCCTTGTTGAGGGGCGAGCAGTACTTC,CSAPLLRGEQYF
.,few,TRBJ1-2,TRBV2,TGTGCCAGCAGCATGAGGGAGAACACCCAGGGTGGCTACACCTTC,CASSMRENTQGGYTF
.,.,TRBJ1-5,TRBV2,TGTGCCAGCAAGGAGGTTCCGGGCAATCAGCCCCAGCATTTT,CASKEVPGNQPQHF
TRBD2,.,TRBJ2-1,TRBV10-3,TGTGCCATCAGGCCCCCTAGCGGGGGGGCCAGTGAGCAGTTCTTC,CAIRPPSGGASEQFF
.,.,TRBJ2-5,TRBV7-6,TGTGCCAGCAGCCAGAGTACTAGCCAAGAGACCCAGTACTTC,CASSQSTSQETQYF
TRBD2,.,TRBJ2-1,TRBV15,TGTGCCACCAGCAGAGGGGGGGGCTCCTACAATGAGCAGTTCTTC,CATSRGGGSYNEQFF
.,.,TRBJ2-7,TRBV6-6,TGTGCCAGCAGTTACGGGGCCAGGGAGCACTTC,CASSYGAREHF
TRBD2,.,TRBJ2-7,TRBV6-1,TGTGCCAGCAGTGAAGGGGTCTCTAGCGGGAGGGCCCTTGGCTACGAGCAGTACTTC,CASSEGVSSGRALGYEQYF
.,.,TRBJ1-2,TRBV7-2,TGTGCCAGCAGCTTAACCGACGGCCCTAACTATGGCTACACCTTC,CASSLTDGPNYGYTF
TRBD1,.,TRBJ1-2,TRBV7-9,TGTGCCAGCAACCCGGACAGGGGTAACTATGGCTACACCTTC,CASNPDRGNYGYTF
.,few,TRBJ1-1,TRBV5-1,TGCGCCAGCAGCGAACTGACAGGAAAAAACACTGAAGCTTTCTTT,CASSELTGKNTEAFF
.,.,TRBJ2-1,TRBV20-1,TGCAGTGCTCCCCTAACGAGCGGGTTCTACAATGAGCAGTTCTTC,CSAPLTSGFYNEQFF
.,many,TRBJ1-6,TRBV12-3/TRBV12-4,TGTGCCAGCAGTTTAGAGACATCAAATTCACCCCTCCACTTT,CASSLETSNSPLHF
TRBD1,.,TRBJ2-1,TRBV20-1,TGCAGTGCTAGTCAGGGGGCCCGCTACAATGAGCAGTTCTTC,CSASQGARYNEQFF
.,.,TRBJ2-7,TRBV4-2,TGTGCCAGCAGCCAAGTGGGGGGAACTGCCTACGAGCAGTACTTC,CASSQVGGTAYEQYF
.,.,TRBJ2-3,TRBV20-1,TGCAGTGCTAGACTCCGGAATACGCAGTATTTT,CSARLRNTQYF
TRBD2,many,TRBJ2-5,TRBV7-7,TGTGCCAGCAGCTTAGGACTAGCGGGAGACGAGACCCAGTACTTC,CASSLGLAGDETQYF
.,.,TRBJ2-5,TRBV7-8,TGTGCCAGCAGCCCAGGGGTTCGAGAGACCCAGTACTTC,CASSPGVRETQYF
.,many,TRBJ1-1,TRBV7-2,TGTGCCAGCAGCTTACCCCCCGCAGGGAGCACTGAAGCTTTCTTT,CASSLPPAGSTEAFF
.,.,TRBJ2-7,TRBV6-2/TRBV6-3,TGTGCCAGCAGTTATCGAGCGTCTCGCTCCTACGAGCAGTACTTC,CASSYRASRSYEQYF
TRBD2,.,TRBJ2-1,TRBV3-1,TGTGCCAGCAGCCGGGGACTAGCGGAGTGGGGCGATGAGCAGTTCTTC,CASSRGLAEWGDEQFF
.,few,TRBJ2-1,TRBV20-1,TGCAGTGCTACCCGGGACTGGTACAATGAGCAGTTATTC,CSATRDWYNEQLF
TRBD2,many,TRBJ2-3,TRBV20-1,TGCAGTGCTAGAGATAGCGGGGCGGGAGATACGCAGTATTTT,CSARDSGAGDTQYF
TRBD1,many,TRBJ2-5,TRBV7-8,TGTGCCAGCAGCTTCGGACAGGGTAGGACGGAGACCCAGTACTTC,CASSFGQGRTETQYF
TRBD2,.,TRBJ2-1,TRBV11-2,TGTGCCAGCAGCTTAGGAAAGAGTACTAGCGGGAGGTCCTACAATGAGCAGTTCTTC,CASSLGKSTSGRSYNEQFF
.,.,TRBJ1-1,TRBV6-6,TGTGCCAGCAGTTACGTCGATCGGGGTGAAGCTTTCTTT,CASSYVDRGEAFF
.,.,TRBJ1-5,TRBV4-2,TGTGCCAGCAGCCAAGACAGTTTTAATCAGCCCCAGCATTTT,CASSQDSFNQPQHF
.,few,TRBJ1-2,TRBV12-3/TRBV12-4,TGTGCCAGCAGTTTGAGGGTATGGGGCTACACCTTC,CASSLRVWGYTF
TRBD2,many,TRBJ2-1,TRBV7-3,TGTGCCAGCAGCTCGGGACTAGGAGGTGAGCAGTTCTTC,CASSSGLGGEQFF